This T cell receptor beta chain was recovered during a study of blood T cells in healthy people across ages. Each sample used at least 7 million PBMCs. CDR1 SGHTA and CDR2 FQGNSA come from the germline V gene. The CDR3 is 14 residues long. The V gene lost 2 bases and the J gene lost 6 bases, with 10 bases spanning the gap. Through a sample-barcoded 5' primer and a J-beta primer mix, a second PCR was run for roughly 7 to 11 cycles. TCRdb ran MiXCR on the 5' RACE reads and lists one entry per CDR3 protein. The table lists approximately 820,000 distinct CDR3 sequences, under 55% of them singletons. This TCR derives from a man aged 60 to 69 in good health. Sample: blood. The chain carries TRBV7-2 and TRBJ1-4; maybe TRBD1 (6 bases). The CDR3 DNA reads TGTGCCAGCAGCTTAAGGGGGGGGGATGAAAAACTGTTTTTT. Amino acid sequence: CASSLRGGDEKLFF.